The sequence of this T cell receptor (beta chain) was determined in a study of cytomegalovirus exposure and HLA in healthy donors (dated by TCRdb to about 2017). About the study as a whole: An earlier analysis of some 600 of the donors reported about 300 Gb of sequence data and 95 million to 120 million unique TCR beta sequences obtained from some 170 million T cells. The number of typed donors differed by locus: roughly 629-640 for A, B, C, DRB1 and DQB1; some 540 for DQA1; fewer than 610 for DPA1; and around 450 for DPB1. The study profiled the T cell repertoires of some 610 subjects by immunosequencing and related them to cytomegalovirus serostatus. HLA typing covered class I and class II loci at four-digit resolution. All discovery cohort repertoires had been generated on a single sequencing platform. Roughly 5 DR-DQ haplotypes were treated as single units for association and clustering because of strong linkage in the cohort. In a later analysis, previously published TCR beta repertoires from 550 to 700 donors were re-analyzed and high-resolution HLA genotyping was added so that TCR occurrence patterns could be studied. The later analysis used no new phenotypic data to find candidate immune exposures, relying instead on TCR beta sequences and their occurrence across donors. Among the roughly 390 genotyped donors, 75% to 90% belonged to the genetic ancestry cluster associated with self-reported Caucasian donors. An earlier analysis of around 540 of the donors applied high-throughput TCR beta sequencing to assess whether each TCR beta V gene segment acted as functional or pseudogenic. Genome-wide SNP genotypes for about 55% of the 666 donors were used in a later genetic analysis, which treated that subset as a discovery cohort. To predict cytomegalovirus infection status, the study brought together high-throughput TCR immunosequencing, statistical association of individual TCRs with disease status, and machine learning. The study aimed to test whether cataloging public T cell receptors could reveal signatures of past pathogen exposure. Among roughly 400 genotyped donors of the cohort, an average of around 250,000 unique TCR beta nucleotide sequences was sequenced per donor, of which roughly 17% were non-productive. Donor age, sex, ethnicity and CMV serostatus were compiled alongside the repertoire data. An early release covering around 630 HLA-typed donors comprised around 300 gigabases of sequencing data and tens of millions of unique TCR sequences. Besides the first cohort of around 670 subjects, a separate validation cohort made up of over 95 different subjects was used.

The cohort comprised some 730 healthy bone marrow donors. At the time of sampling, every cohort member was nominally healthy, though immune exposures that went unrecorded were likely present. The donor was CMV seropositive and belonged to the group of 250 to 300 seropositive cohort members. Each donor provided a peripheral blood sample, and peripheral blood mononuclear cells were used for TCR beta sequencing. Genomic DNA extraction from the blood cell samples was performed with the Qiagen DNeasy Blood Extraction Kit. The library was made by the immunoSEQ multiplex PCR assay. The multiplex PCR relied on a mix of 60 forward primers for TCR Vbeta segments and 13 reverse primers for TCR Jbeta segments. The CDR3 region of rearranged TCR beta genes was amplified from genomic DNA by a multiplex PCR assay. On the Illumina HiSeq System, the amplified TCR beta libraries were sequenced as 87-base-pair reads. As for the original processing: A later analysis counted about 76 million unique TCR beta chains across the 650 to 800 repertoires, and about 10 million of these chains were shared by at least two donors. A nearest-neighbor algorithm error-corrected the raw reads and collapsed the reads into unique sequences, merging closely related sequences to remove PCR and sequencing errors. V, D and J gene segments were assigned by aligning CDR3 sequences to IMGT reference sequences. For a sequence to be retained, a match of at least six nucleotides to both a V gene segment and a J gene segment was required. A rearrangement was called productive if the CDR3 had no stop codons and remained in frame with V and J, and every other rearrangement was called non-productive. CDR3 was defined according to IMGT convention as the region running from the second conserved V-encoded cysteine to the conserved J-encoded phenylalanine. The earlier analysis of roughly 590 of the donors excluded any sequence lacking an unambiguous match to a single V gene segment. An earlier analysis of several hundred of the donors classified V segments as functional when productive rearrangements were above 56.7% and as segregating when the standard deviation between donors was above 5%. A statistical classification framework was developed to diagnose cytomegalovirus status using the catalog of TCR beta chain sequences. V and J gene assignment, in a later analysis, came from comparing TCR nucleotide sequences with IMGT/GENE-DB human TR gene sequences. Using the TCRdist pipeline, a later analysis assigned CDR3 sequences along with most-parsimonious VDJ recombination scenarios. In a later analysis, each TCR beta chain was defined by its CDR3 amino acid sequence together with its V-gene family, and reads lacking a unique V-gene family were excluded. As a way to deal with suspected cross-contamination and a sequencing artifact, a later analysis dropped approximately 590 nucleotide sequences that were highly shared and had low generation probability. In a later analysis, a clonal expansion index for each public chain was calculated from normalized within-repertoire ranks of inferred template counts. A later analysis computed generation probabilities with a VDJ recombination model fitted to out-of-frame rearrangements, and checked the results against IGoR. In a later analysis, hypergeometric tests were used to score TCR-TCR, TCR-HLA and TCR-CMV co-occurrence, with a repertoire-size bias correction applied to TCR pairs. False discovery rates were estimated in a later analysis by permuting HLA or CMV assignments 20 times. A later analysis grouped co-occurring TCRs with DBSCAN, adding TCRdist sequence similarity when clustering within HLA-allele-positive subsets. For co-occurrence clustering, repertoires with fewer than 30,000 or more than 120,000 public chains were excluded, along with 5 or 6 repertoires with anomalous nucleotide sharing. TCRdb took this table from immuneACCESS and kept in-frame rearrangements with V and J called. Such tables lack part of the clones; where checked against another copy, unresolved V genes explain under half of the gap, and the rest is unexplained. V, J and clone size were drawn from that table, and D and trimming were deduced from the DNA. Present in this sample are some 120,000 clones, 83% of which were seen just once. The ten top clones hold approximately 3.8% of the sample.

A word on this clone: The target of this receptor is not known. Nothing much larger sits one base from this clone, and base qualities are not available.

V and J are truncated by 3 bases and 7 bases respectively, leaving an intervening sequence of 10 bases. The CDR3 covers 13 residues, taking in both the cysteine and the phenylalanine. CDR3 DNA is the only sequence kept; it has 39 bases, read in frame from the first base. CDR1 is given as LNHDA and CDR2 as SQIVND, both from the germline V gene (reference sequence). What the research found in general, with its limitations: Sequencing depth was assumed to be roughly uniform across donors in the presence/absence analyses, though that assumption may not hold. The cohort was sequenced for TCR beta chains only, and without alpha or paired-chain data the features that could be detected were limited. The 87-base-pair reads could not distinguish some IMGT-functional V segments, including TRBV6-2 and TRBV6-3, so those segments were excluded. A later genetic analysis reported fewer N-insertions in productive TCRs among donors in an Asian-associated ancestry cluster than the roughly 700-donor mean. Specific HLA alleles were associated with roughly 16,000 TCR beta sequences at a false discovery rate of 0.05 in a later analysis. Most TCR sequences were seen in very few donors, while some public TCRs were found in many individuals. When HLA alleles, especially DR and DQ, strongly co-occurred, attributing TCR associations to individual alleles was difficult. A total of 150 to 200 TCR beta chains were listed by the study as associated with cytomegalovirus. Several of the top co-occurrence clusters appeared to be linked to parvovirus B19, influenza, CMV and Epstein-Barr virus, according to a later analysis. It was suggested by the authors that the approach could potentially be generalized to other disease states and immunological phenotypes. The classifier was reported to diagnose cytomegalovirus status with high specificity and sensitivity in both the original and validation cohorts. Linkage disequilibrium might explain the correlated functional status among segregating V segments, but an unknown experimental factor could not be excluded. An association between a missense DCLRE1C variant and V-gene and J-gene trimming of TCR beta chains was found in a later genetic analysis and replicated in an independent cohort. A further reported finding was that TCR beta sequences accurately predicted the HLA-A and HLA-B alleles for most subjects in the first cohort. Because HLA typing was missing for some donors at each locus, association tests included only the typed subset. In a later analysis, TCR association rates were found to vary across HLA loci, with the most associated TCRs seen for DRB1 alleles and the fewest for HLA-C alleles. In vitro tests confirmed that a few of the cytomegalovirus-associated TCR beta chains recognize cytomegalovirus antigens. In a later analysis, most CMV-associated TCR beta chains were found to appear HLA-restricted, with HLA associations seemingly driven largely by CMV exposure. A group of highly shared sequence variants was considered likely to be a technical artifact of the sequencing pipeline. The earlier analysis of some 560 of the donors excluded approximately 15 rarely observed V segments, including chromosome 9 orphons, because counts were too low. A later analysis found that HLA-associated TCR beta chains were more clonally expanded and had lower generation probabilities than equally common non-associated chains. In an earlier analysis of more than 500 of the donors, most TCR beta V segments appeared in productive rearrangements about 87% or about 30% of the time, broadly matching IMGT annotations. For the cohort, immune exposure information was limited to CMV serostatus.

The TCR comes from a woman in her 40s in good health and CMV-seropositive. The sequence is built from TRBV19 and TRBJ1-5, with no confident D gene call. The sample was PBMCs. The sequence in DNA is TGTGCCAGTAGTATCCGGTCCCACCAGCCCCAGCATTTT. Its product reads: CASSIRSHQPQHF.